This T cell receptor beta chain is from a study of beta chain features in type 1 diabetes. On the study more broadly: Cell yields, age and gender were similar between patients and healthy donors.

Study-wide results and limits: TCRB CDR3 length was moderately but significantly reduced in all four CD4+ subsets of Type 1 diabetes patients. Insertions were fewer and deletions more numerous at VDJ junctions in type 1 diabetes patients.

CDR3 length: 13 amino acids. The germline V gene has CDR1 LNHDA and CDR2 SQIVND (reference sequence). Trimming at V came to 7 bases and at J to 5 bases, leaving 6 bases not matched to a gene. Comment on this clone: Its specificity is not known.

What was sequenced were expressed TCRB transcripts, since all of the isolated RNA had been reverse transcribed. Here immunoSEQ multiplex PCR was the method, and the copy in TCRdb shows in-frame clones only, minus some. The sample holds about 150,000 clones; approximately 12% are singletons and the top ten take roughly 2%. Cell sorting via CD45RO/CCR7/CD25/CD127/CD95/CD27 was performed to obtain CD4+ naive, central memory, regulatory and stem cell-like memory cells. This sequence was found in a man younger than 35 in good health. The chain joins TRBV19 to TRBJ2-5, with 8 bases that match TRBD1. What was sequenced was central memory CD4+ T cells from blood. CDR3 region: CASKDRARETQYF. The CDR3 DNA follows: TGTGCCAGTAAGGACAGGGCCAGGGAGACCCAGTACTTC.